This T cell receptor beta chain is drawn from a study of blood T cell repertoires in COVID-19. The repertoire was sequenced with immunoSEQ multiplex PCR; TCRdb's copy has only in-frame clones and lacks some. Here the sample spans roughly 20,000 clones, 80% to 90% being singletons. The germline gives CDR1 LNHDA, CDR2 SQIVND (reference sequence). V shed 6 bases and J 5 bases; nucleotides not matched to a gene: 14. The CDR3 spans 16 residues. The TCR sequence derives from a human donor in a cohort sampled during active COVID-19. V gene TRBV19 combines with J gene TRBJ2-5; 8 bases line up with TRBD2. The sample was peripheral blood. The CDR3 region is CASSTFQSGRRETQYF. CDR3 nucleotides: TGTGCCAGTAGCACATTTCAGAGCGGGAGACGCGAGACCCAGTACTTC.